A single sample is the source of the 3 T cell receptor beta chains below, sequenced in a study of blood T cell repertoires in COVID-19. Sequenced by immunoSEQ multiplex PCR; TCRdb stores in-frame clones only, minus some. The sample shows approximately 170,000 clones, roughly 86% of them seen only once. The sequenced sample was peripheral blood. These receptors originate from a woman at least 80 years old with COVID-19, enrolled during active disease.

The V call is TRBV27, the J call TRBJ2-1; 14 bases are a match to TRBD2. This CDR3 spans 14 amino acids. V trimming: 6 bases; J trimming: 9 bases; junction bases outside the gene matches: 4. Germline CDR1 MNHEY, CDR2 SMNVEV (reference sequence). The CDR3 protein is CASSRLAGGPEQFF. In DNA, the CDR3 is TGTGCCAGCAGCCGACTAGCGGGAGGGCCTGAGCAGTTCTTC.

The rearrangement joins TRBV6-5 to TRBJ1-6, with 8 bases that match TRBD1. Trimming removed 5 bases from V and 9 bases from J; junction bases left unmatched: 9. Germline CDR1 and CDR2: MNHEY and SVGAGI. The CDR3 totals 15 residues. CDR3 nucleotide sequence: TGTGCCAGCAGTCCCGGGACAGGCTCTTTTTCACCCCTCCACTTT. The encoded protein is CASSPGTGSFSPLHF.

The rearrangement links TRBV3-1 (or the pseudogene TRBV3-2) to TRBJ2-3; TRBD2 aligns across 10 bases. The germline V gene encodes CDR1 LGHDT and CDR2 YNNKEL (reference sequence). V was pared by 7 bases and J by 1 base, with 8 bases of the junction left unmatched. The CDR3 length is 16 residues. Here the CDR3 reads CASTEGAGGGTDTQYF. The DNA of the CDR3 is TGTGCCAGCACCGAAGGAGCGGGAGGGGGCACAGATACGCAGTATTTT.